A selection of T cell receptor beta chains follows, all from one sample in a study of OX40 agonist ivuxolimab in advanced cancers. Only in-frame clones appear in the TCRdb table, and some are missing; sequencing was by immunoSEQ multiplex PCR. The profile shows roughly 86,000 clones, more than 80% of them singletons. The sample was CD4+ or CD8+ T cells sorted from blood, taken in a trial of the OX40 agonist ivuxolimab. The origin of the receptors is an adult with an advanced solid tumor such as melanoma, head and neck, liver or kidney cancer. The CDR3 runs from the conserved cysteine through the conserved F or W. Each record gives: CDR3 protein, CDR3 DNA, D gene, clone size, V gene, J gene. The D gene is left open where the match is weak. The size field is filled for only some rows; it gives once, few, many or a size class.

CASSGRGDGYSGNTIYF	TGTGCCAGCAGCGGCCGGGGGGACGGATACTCTGGAAACACCATATATTTT	-	-	TRBV7-9	TRBJ1-3
CASSSYSGRYEQYF	TGTGCCAGTAGTAGTTACAGCGGGAGATACGAGCAGTACTTC	TRBD2	once	TRBV19	TRBJ2-7
CASSRQGGHEQYF	TGTGCCAGCAGCAGACAGGGCGGCCACGAGCAGTACTTC	TRBD1	-	TRBV7-3	TRBJ2-7
CASSESGNTEAFF	TGTGCCAGCAGTGAAAGTGGGAACACTGAAGCTTTCTTT	-	-	TRBV6-1	TRBJ1-1
CASSLGQEAYEQYF	TGTGCCAGCAGTTTGGGACAGGAGGCCTACGAGCAGTACTTC	TRBD1	-	TRBV27	TRBJ2-7
CASSFLAGEPYEQYF	TGTGCCAGCAGCTTTCTAGCGGGAGAGCCGTACGAGCAGTACTTC	TRBD2	once	TRBV7-8	TRBJ2-7
CASSMVRDSEQYF	TGTGCCAGTAGTATGGTAAGGGACTCCGAGCAGTACTTC	-	-	TRBV19	TRBJ2-7
CASSLSGQGSNEQFF	TGTGCCAGCAGCTTATCGGGACAGGGGTCCAATGAGCAGTTCTTC	TRBD1	-	TRBV7-3	TRBJ2-1
CASSSVGKGIYNEQFF	TGTGCCAGCAGCTCGGTCGGTAAGGGAATATACAATGAGCAGTTCTTC	-	-	TRBV5-6	TRBJ2-1
CASSLDQGLHTF	TGTGCCAGCAGCTTGGACCAGGGCCTCCACACCTTC	-	-	TRBV5-4	TRBJ1-2
CASSGTAATNEKLFF	TGTGCCAGCAGCGGGACGGCGGCAACTAATGAAAAACTGTTTTTT	-	-	TRBV27	TRBJ1-4
CASSKGVGQYF	TGTGCCAGCAGTAAAGGGGTAGGGCAGTACTTC	-	-	TRBV6-5	TRBJ2-7
CASSQVGVTFF	TGTGCCAGCAGCCAGGTCGGGGTGACTTTCTTT	-	-	TRBV6-5	TRBJ1-1